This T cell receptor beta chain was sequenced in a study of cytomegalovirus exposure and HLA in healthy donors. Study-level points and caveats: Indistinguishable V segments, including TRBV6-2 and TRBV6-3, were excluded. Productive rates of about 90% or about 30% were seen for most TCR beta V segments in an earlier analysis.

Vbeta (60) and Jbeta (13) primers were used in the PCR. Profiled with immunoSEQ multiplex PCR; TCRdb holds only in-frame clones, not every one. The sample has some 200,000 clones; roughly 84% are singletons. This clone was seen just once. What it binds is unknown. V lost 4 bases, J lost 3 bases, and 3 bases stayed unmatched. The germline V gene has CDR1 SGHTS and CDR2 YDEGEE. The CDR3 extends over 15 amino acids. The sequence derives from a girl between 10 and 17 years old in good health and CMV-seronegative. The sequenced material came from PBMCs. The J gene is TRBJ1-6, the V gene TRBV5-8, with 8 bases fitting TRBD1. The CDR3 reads CASSPGTGYNSPLHF. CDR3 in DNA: TGTGCCAGCAGCCCCGGGACAGGCTATAATTCACCCCTCCACTTT. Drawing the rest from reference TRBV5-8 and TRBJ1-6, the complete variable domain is EAGVTQSPTHLIKTRGQQATLRCSPISGHTSVYWYQQALGLGLQFLLWYDEGEERNRGNFPPRFSGRQFPNYSSELNVNALELEDSALYLCASSPGTGYNSPLHFGNGTRLTVT.